The T cell receptor beta chain under discussion was sequenced for a study of STAT3 mutations in large granular lymphocyte leukemia. About the study: More than half of T-LGLL patients received immunosuppressive therapy. The study's findings and limits: Differing intervals and regimens complicate linking therapy response to clone burden. No sample exists from the first appearance of each clone. Every T-LGLL patient had at least one immunodominant TCRbeta clonotype.

Roughly 39,000 productive templates were obtained per sample on average. Profiling relied on immunoSEQ multiplex PCR, and the TCRdb table lists in-frame clones only, not all of them. The data contain 30,000 to 45,000 clones, about 88% of them seen just once; the ten biggest clones take up about 0.46%. In the case of this clone: Antigen unknown.

The CDR3 has 14 residues. From germline, CDR1 is ENHRY and CDR2 SYGVKD. Trimming took off 6 bases at V and 0 bases at J, with 10 bases between the two ends. The receptor comes from a human donor with T large granular lymphocyte leukemia. Some clones in this sample may be carry-over from other donors' samples. The V and J genes are TRBV10-3 and TRBJ2-3; D ambiguous. Sequencing used PBMCs. CDR3 loop: CAIRLTASTDTQYF. The CDR3 region has the DNA TGTGCCATCAGGCTCACGGCTAGCACAGATACGCAGTATTTT.